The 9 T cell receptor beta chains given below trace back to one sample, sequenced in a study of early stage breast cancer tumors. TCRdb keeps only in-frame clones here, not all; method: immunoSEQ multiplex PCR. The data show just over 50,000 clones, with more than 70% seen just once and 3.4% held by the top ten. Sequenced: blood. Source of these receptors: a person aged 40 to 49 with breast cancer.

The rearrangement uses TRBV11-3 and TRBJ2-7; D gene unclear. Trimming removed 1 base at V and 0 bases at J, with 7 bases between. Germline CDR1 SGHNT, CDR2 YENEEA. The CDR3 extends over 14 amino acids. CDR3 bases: TGTGCCAGCAGCTTAGGATTGAGCTCCTACGAGCAGTACTTC. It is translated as CASSLGLSSYEQYF.

CDR3 residues: CASRSDRVGNQPQHF. The CDR3 DNA sequence: TGTGCCAGCAGATCTGACAGGGTGGGCAATCAGCCCCAGCATTTT. The chain is built from TRBV2 and TRBJ1-5, with 7 positions matching TRBD1. The V gene end was trimmed by 6 bases and the J gene end by 2 bases; junction bases not matched to a gene: 7. There are 15 residues in the CDR3. The germline gives CDR1 SNHLY, CDR2 FYNNEI. The complete variable domain, with remaining parts taken from reference TRBV2 and TRBJ1-5, reads EPEVTQTPSHQVTQMGQEVILRCVPISNHLYFYWYRQILGQKVEFLVSFYNNEISEKSEIFDDQFSVERPDGSNFTLKIRSTKLEDSAMYFCASRSDRVGNQPQHFGDGTRLSIL.

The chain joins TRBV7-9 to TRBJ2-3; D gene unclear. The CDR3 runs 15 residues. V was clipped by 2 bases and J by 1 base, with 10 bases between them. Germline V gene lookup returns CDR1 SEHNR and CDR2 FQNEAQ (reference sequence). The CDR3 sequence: CASSLTGLGTDTQYF. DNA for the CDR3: TGTGCCAGCAGCTTAACTGGGTTAGGCACAGATACGCAGTATTTT.

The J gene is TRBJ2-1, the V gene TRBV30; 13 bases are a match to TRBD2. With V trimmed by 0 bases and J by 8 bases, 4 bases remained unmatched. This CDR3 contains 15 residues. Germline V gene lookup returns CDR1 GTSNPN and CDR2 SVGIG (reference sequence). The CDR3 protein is CAWSVELAGGYEQFF. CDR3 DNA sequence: TGTGCCTGGAGTGTAGAACTAGCGGGAGGGTATGAGCAGTTCTTC.

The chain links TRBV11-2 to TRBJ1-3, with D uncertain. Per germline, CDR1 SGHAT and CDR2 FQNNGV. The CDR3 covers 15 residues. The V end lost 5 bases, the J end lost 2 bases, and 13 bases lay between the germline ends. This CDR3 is CASSPRSGAGNTIYF. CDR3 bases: TGTGCCAGCAGCCCACGGAGCGGGGCTGGAAACACCATATATTTT.

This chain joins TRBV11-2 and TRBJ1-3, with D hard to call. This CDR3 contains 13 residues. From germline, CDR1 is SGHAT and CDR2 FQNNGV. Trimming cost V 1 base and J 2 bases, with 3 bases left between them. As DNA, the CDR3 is TGTGCCAGCAGCTTAGTAGCTGGAAACACCATATATTTT. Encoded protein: CASSLVAGNTIYF.

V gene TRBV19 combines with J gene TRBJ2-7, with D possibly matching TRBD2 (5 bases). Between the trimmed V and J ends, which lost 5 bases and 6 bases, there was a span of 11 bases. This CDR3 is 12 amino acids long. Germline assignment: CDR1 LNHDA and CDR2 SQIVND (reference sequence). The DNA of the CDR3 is TGTGCCAGTAGTGCAACTAGGAGCGAGCAGTACTTC. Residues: CASSATRSEQYF.

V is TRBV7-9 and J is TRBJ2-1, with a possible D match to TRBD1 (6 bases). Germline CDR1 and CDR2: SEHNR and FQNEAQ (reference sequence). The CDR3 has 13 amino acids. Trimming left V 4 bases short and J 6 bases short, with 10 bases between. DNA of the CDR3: TGTGCCAGCAGCTCTACAGGGTTCAATGAGCAGTTCTTC. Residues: CASSSTGFNEQFF.

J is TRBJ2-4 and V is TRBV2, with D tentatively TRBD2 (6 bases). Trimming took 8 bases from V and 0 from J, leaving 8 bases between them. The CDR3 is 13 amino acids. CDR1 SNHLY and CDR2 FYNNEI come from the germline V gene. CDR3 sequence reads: CASRGLAKNIQYF. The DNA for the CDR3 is TGTGCCAGCCGGGGACTAGCCAAAAACATTCAGTACTTC. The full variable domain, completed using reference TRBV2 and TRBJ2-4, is EPEVTQTPSHQVTQMGQEVILRCVPISNHLYFYWYRQILGQKVEFLVSFYNNEISEKSEIFDDQFSVERPDGSNFTLKIRSTKLEDSAMYFCASRGLAKNIQYFGAGTRLSVL.